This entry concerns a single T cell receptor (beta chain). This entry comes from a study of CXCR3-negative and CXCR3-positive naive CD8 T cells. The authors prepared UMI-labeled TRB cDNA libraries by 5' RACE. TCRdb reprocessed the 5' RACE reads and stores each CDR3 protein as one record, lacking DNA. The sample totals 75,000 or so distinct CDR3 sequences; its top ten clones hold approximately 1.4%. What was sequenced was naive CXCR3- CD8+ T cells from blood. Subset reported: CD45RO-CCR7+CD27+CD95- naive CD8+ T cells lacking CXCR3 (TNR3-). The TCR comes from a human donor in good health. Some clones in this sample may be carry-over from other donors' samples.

The CDR3 reads CASSFPPRGPNGYTF. The chain carries TRBV28 and TRBJ1-2; with no DNA, the TCRdb D assignment of TRBD1 cannot be verified. The CDR3 runs 15 residues. Germline loops: CDR1 MDHEN, CDR2 SYDVKM.